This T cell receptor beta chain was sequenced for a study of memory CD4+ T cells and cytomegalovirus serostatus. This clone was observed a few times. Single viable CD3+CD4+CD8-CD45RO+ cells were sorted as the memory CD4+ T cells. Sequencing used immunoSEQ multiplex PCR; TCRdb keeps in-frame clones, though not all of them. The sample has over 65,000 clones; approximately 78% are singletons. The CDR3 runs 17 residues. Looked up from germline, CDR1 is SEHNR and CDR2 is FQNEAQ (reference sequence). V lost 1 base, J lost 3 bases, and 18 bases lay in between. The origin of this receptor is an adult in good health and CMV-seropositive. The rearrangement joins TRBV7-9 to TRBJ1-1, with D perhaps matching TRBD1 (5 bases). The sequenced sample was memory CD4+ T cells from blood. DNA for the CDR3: TGTGCCAGCAGCTTAGGGTCCGGGGACCGGGGGGACACTGAAGCTTTCTTT. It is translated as CASSLGSGDRGDTEAFF.